Listed below are T cell receptor beta chains from one sample, sequenced in a study of blood T cell repertoires in COVID-19. Using immunoSEQ multiplex PCR, the repertoire was profiled, and TCRdb retains in-frame clones only, with some absent. The repertoire holds 150,000 to 190,000 clones, with about 88% as singletons. Sequenced: peripheral blood. Every receptor here comes from a woman aged 55-69 years with COVID-19, enrolled during active disease. Each CDR3 is given with its conserved first and last residue. The order of the fields is D gene, J gene, clone size, V gene, CDR3 DNA, CDR3 protein. A D gene is named only where the DNA matches it firmly. The size of a clone is reported for some rows only, either as once, few or many, or as a class for expanded clones.

TRBD1,TRBJ2-1,few,TRBV11-3,TGTGCCAGCAGCCCTTCCAGGGGGCTTGGGGAGCAGTTCTTC,CASSPSRGLGEQFF
TRBD2,TRBJ2-1,.,TRBV7-2,TGTGCCAGCAGCCATTACGTCCTAGCGGGGGGATATGGGGATGAGCAGTTCTTC,CASSHYVLAGGYGDEQFF
.,TRBJ2-1,.,TRBV24-1,TGTGCCACCAGTGAAGCTACTAGCTCGTACAATGAGCAGTTCTTC,CATSEATSSYNEQFF
.,TRBJ1-1,.,TRBV4-1,TGCGCCAGCAGCCAAGGTCGATTTAACTTGTACACTGAAGCTTTCTTT,CASSQGRFNLYTEAFF
.,TRBJ1-5,.,TRBV5-1,TGCGCCAGCAGCTTGGCGCCAGGGGAGGGCCAGCCCCAGCATTTT,CASSLAPGEGQPQHF
.,TRBJ2-7,.,TRBV10-3,TGTGCCATCAGTCAGGGGGGCTACGAGCAGTACTTC,CAISQGGYEQYF
.,TRBJ1-2,.,TRBV7-9,TGTGCCAGCAGCCTTGAAGGTGCCAACTCAGGGTTTTATGGCTACACCTTC,CASSLEGANSGFYGYTF
TRBD1,TRBJ1-5,.,TRBV19,TGTGCCAGTAGTCCGACAGGGAATCAGCCCCAGCATTTT,CASSPTGNQPQHF
TRBD2,TRBJ2-3,.,TRBV3-1/TRBV3-2,TGTGCCAGCAGCGCCGGGACTAGCGGGAGGGATACGCAGTATTTT,CASSAGTSGRDTQYF
TRBD1,TRBJ1-4,.,TRBV10-3,TGTGCCATCAGTGGGACAGGGGGGGGTTTTGAAAAACTGTTTTTT,CAISGTGGGFEKLFF
.,TRBJ2-3,.,TRBV18,TGTGCCAGCTCACCAAAGTTGGGTAGCCTCGATACGCAGTATTTT,CASSPKLGSLDTQYF
.,TRBJ2-2,.,TRBV12-5,TGTGCTAGTGGACGGGATTTCGGGGAGCTGTTTTTT,CASGRDFGELFF
.,TRBJ1-2,.,TRBV5-6,TGTGCCAGCAGCTATAGGGGCCCCAACTATGGCTACACCTTC,CASSYRGPNYGYTF
TRBD1,TRBJ1-5,.,TRBV5-1,TGCGCCAGCAGCTTCGGGACAGGGGATCAGCCCCAGCATTTT,CASSFGTGDQPQHF
.,TRBJ2-3,.,TRBV10-3,TGTGCCATCGACGGGGGAGATACGCAGTATTTT,CAIDGGDTQYF
.,TRBJ1-2,.,TRBV19,TGTGCCAGTAGTATCGGCTGGGGAGATGGCTACACCTTC,CASSIGWGDGYTF